Listed below are T cell receptor beta chains from one sample, sequenced in a study of cytomegalovirus exposure and HLA in healthy donors. Sequenced by immunoSEQ multiplex PCR; TCRdb stores in-frame clones only, minus some. The table records roughly 150,000 clones, about 74% of them present only once. The sample comprised PBMCs. The receptor source for this set is a young man in good health and CMV-seronegative. CDR3s leave out the opening cysteine and the closing phenylalanine or tryptophan.

j_gene: TRBJ2-5; v_gene: TRBV12-5; CDR3aa: ASGLGTSGQETQY
j_gene: TRBJ2-7; v_gene: TRBV30; CDR3aa: AWGGDGVEQY
j_gene: TRBJ2-5; v_gene: TRBV7-9; CDR3aa: ASSFPEQRAETQY
j_gene: TRBJ2-2; v_gene: TRBV5-1; CDR3aa: ASSTGTRGTGELF
j_gene: TRBJ1-2; v_gene: TRBV5-4; CDR3aa: ASRRQGSDGYT
j_gene: TRBJ2-7; v_gene: TRBV6-5; CDR3aa: ASSYSRGRLTYEQY
j_gene: TRBJ2-7; v_gene: TRBV5-1; CDR3aa: ASSESIGYEQY
j_gene: TRBJ2-7; v_gene: TRBV18; CDR3aa: ASSLQGGPYEQY
j_gene: TRBJ2-7; v_gene: TRBV5-1; CDR3aa: ASSLFSGGPYEQY
j_gene: TRBJ1-1; v_gene: TRBV5-4; CDR3aa: ASSTRLEVAEAF
j_gene: TRBJ2-2; v_gene: TRBV2; CDR3aa: ASSLDRANTGELF